These 7 T cell receptor beta chains were all obtained from the same sample, sequenced in a study of cytotoxic CD8 clonotypes in ibrutinib-treated CLL (dated by TCRdb to the early 2020s). Receptors were amplified or captured by the immunoSEQ multiplex PCR assay. This immuneACCESS table, as held by TCRdb, lists in-frame sequences with V and J called but not all clones. Of the missing ones, under half trace to an unresolved V gene in checked studies; the others have no known cause. The sample data list more than 45,000 clones, and approximately 87% of these were observed just once. The top ten constitute about a fifth of the sample. According to the study, the label for this sample's time point signals: roughly 25 months on ibrutinib. This material consisted of PBMCs, taken after 24 months of ibrutinib treatment. All receptors come from a human donor with chronic lymphocytic leukemia.

This clone was seen more than once but under ten times. The CDR3 sequence is CSVADGILGNQPQHF. Written as DNA, the CDR3 is TGCAGCGTTGCCGATGGGATTCTTGGCAATCAGCCCCAGCATTTT. V is TRBV29-1 and J is TRBJ1-5; D gene unclear. V lost 4 bases and J 2 bases, leaving 15 bases between the germline ends. The CDR3 has 15 amino acids. Germline V gene sequence: CDR1 SQVTM, CDR2 ANQGSEA.

The chain uses TRBV6-6 and TRBJ1-2, with D possibly matching TRBD1 (6 bases). The length of the CDR3 is 13 residues. The V end lost 5 bases, the J end lost 1 base, and 8 bases lay between the germline ends. From germline, CDR1 is MNHNY and CDR2 SVGAGI (reference sequence). The CDR3 loop reads CASSPDSNYGYTF. The CDR3 coding sequence is TGTGCCAGCAGTCCGGACAGTAACTATGGCTACACCTTC.

The chain is built from TRBV29-1 and TRBJ1-5; TRBD1 might be the D (5 bases). Germline V gene lookup returns CDR1 SQVTM and CDR2 ANQGSEA. The CDR3 is made up of 12 amino acids. V was pared by 4 bases and J by 7 bases, with 11 bases between. CDR3 DNA sequence: TGCAGCGTTGGAGGGGCGGGGCAGCCCCAGCATTTT. This codes for CSVGGAGQPQHF. Full variable domain (outside the CDR3, taken from reference TRBV29-1 and TRBJ1-5): SAVISQKPSRDICQRGTSLTIQCQVDSQVTMMFWYRQQPGQSLTLIATANQGSEATYESGFVIDKFPISRPNLTFSTLTVSNMSPEDSSIYLCSVGGAGQPQHFGDGTRLSIL.

The chain has TRBV4-2 and TRBJ2-5, with 8 bases lining up with TRBD2. V was clipped by 0 bases and J by 3 bases; unmatched bases: 3. From germline, CDR1 is LGHNA and CDR2 YNFKEQ. This CDR3 is built from 15 residues. The CDR3 DNA sequence: TGTGCCAGCAGCCAAGATTCGGGAGGGGAAGAGACCCAGTACTTC. The encoded protein is CASSQDSGGEETQYF.

Only one count was recorded for this clone. V usage is TRBV27 and J usage is TRBJ2-1; D gene uncertain. Germline V gene sequence: CDR1 MNHEY, CDR2 SMNVEV (reference sequence). This CDR3 spans 14 amino acids. V lost 5 bases, J lost 0 bases, and 8 bases lay in between. CDR3 residues: CASSPVSSYNEQFF. CDR3 nucleotides: TGTGCCAGCAGTCCTGTCAGCTCCTACAATGAGCAGTTCTTC.

This chain connects TRBV5-6 to TRBJ2-1, with D tentatively TRBD1 (5 bases). The V gene's germline CDR1 is SGHDT and CDR2 YYEEEE. V dropped 2 bases and J dropped 2 bases, with 8 bases sitting between them. The CDR3 is 14 residues long. The CDR3 here is CASSFRVTYNEQFF. CDR3 in DNA: TGTGCCAGCAGCTTCAGGGTAACCTACAATGAGCAGTTCTTC.

CDR3 DNA sequence: TGTGCCAGCAGTTCAAGCGCACCCACAGATACGCAGTATTTT. Translating it yields CASSSSAPTDTQYF. This chain connects TRBV7-8 to TRBJ2-3; D is unresolved. The germline CDR1 and CDR2 sequences are SGHVS and FQNEAQ. CDR3 size: 14 residues. The germline V and J ends were trimmed by 6 bases and 2 bases, with 12 bases remaining between them.